The next 30 T cell receptor beta chains were all read from a single sample in a study of shared clonotypes between healthy human individuals. Produced via immunoSEQ multiplex PCR; TCRdb's table is partial and in-frame only. The profile shows under 150,000 clones, around 73% of them singletons. Sequencing was performed on memory CD8+ T cells sorted from blood. This sample's subset: CD45RO+ cells pooled with CCR7-negative TemRA cells. The receptors here all came from a woman in her thirties in good health.

The chain combines TRBV19 with TRBJ1-1; no reliable D call. CDR1 is LNHDA and CDR2 is SQIVND in the germline V gene (reference sequence). V lost 0 bases, J lost 1 base, and 6 bases lay in between. The CDR3 is 14 amino acids. This CDR3 is CASSIDSWNTEAFF. The CDR3 DNA reads as TGTGCCAGTAGTATAGATTCGTGGAACACTGAAGCTTTCTTT.

The chain's CDR3 is CASSSSSGSYNEQFF. CDR3 in DNA: TGCGCCAGCAGCTCATCGAGTGGATCCTACAATGAGCAGTTCTTC. The V gene is TRBV5-1, the J gene TRBJ2-1; the D is unclear. Germline lookup yields CDR1 SGHRS and CDR2 YFSETQ. The length of the CDR3 is 15 residues. Trimming took off 3 bases at V and 1 base at J, with 11 bases between the two ends. The full variable domain, with the rest looked up from reference TRBV5-1 and TRBJ2-1, is KAGVTQTPRYLIKTRGQQVTLSCSPISGHRSVSWYQQTPGQGLQFLFEYFSETQRNKGNFPGRFSGRQFSNSRSEMNVSTLELGDSALYLCASSSSSGSYNEQFFGPGTRLTVL.

Points on this clone: A single base is all that separates this from a far larger clone, so a read error is likely. The rearrangement joins TRBV5-1 to TRBJ2-5, with TRBD2 matching over 9 bases. CDR1 and CDR2 (germline): SGHRS, YFSETQ. The CDR3 is 14 residues long. The CDR3 is CASSRGLAQGTQYF. In DNA, the CDR3 is TGCGCCAGCAGCAGGGGACTAGCCCAAGGGACCCAGTACTTC.

V and J are TRBV27 and TRBJ1-6; no clear D. The germline CDR1 and CDR2 sequences are MNHEY and SMNVEV (reference sequence). Trimming took 3 bases from V and 11 from J, leaving 11 bases between them. The CDR3 is made up of 13 amino acids. DNA of the CDR3: TGTGCCAGCAGTTTTCGGCAGGCTGCACCCCTCCACTTT. This encodes CASSFRQAAPLHF.

This rearrangement joins TRBV7-2 to TRBJ2-5; D remains unclear. The CDR3 is 13 amino acids. V lost 1 base and J 1 base, leaving 4 bases between the germline ends. From germline, CDR1 is SGHTA and CDR2 FQGNSA. Here the CDR3 DNA reads TGTGCCAGCAGCTTAGGACTCCAAGAGACCCAGTACTTC. Translated: CASSLGLQETQYF.

This clone was counted only a few times. The rearrangement joins TRBV6-4 to TRBJ1-5; D is perhaps TRBD1 (6 bases). Germline assignment: CDR1 MRHNA and CDR2 SNTAGT. The CDR3 is 15 amino acids. Trimming shortened V by 6 bases and J by 5 bases, and 17 bases separated the two germline ends. The CDR3 nucleotides read TGTGCCAGCAGGCACAGGGTTGTAGGGGATCAGCCCCAGCATTTT. Protein product: CASRHRVVGDQPQHF.

The V call is TRBV19, the J call TRBJ2-2; 7 nucleotides line up with TRBD2. The trim removed 6 bases at V and 5 bases at J, leaving 9 bases unmatched. Germline values: CDR1 LNHDA, CDR2 SQIVND (reference sequence). The CDR3 extends over 15 amino acids. The CDR3 DNA reads as TGTGCCAGTAGCCCCCCGGGACTATATACCGGGGAGCTGTTTTTT. It encodes CASSPPGLYTGELFF.

V usage is TRBV27 and J usage is TRBJ2-1, with TRBD1 matching over 9 bases. Germline trimming cut 1 base from V and 3 bases from J; bases unmatched to any gene: 7. This CDR3 region has 17 residues. CDR1 and CDR2 (germline): MNHEY, SMNVEV (reference sequence). CDR3 residues: CASSLYNGTGYYNEQFF. CDR3 nucleotides: TGTGCCAGCAGTTTATACAACGGGACAGGGTACTACAATGAGCAGTTCTTC.

This clone was seen only once. This chain links TRBV16 with TRBJ1-2; D unclear. The CDR3 has 15 amino acids. CDR1 is KGHSY, CDR2 FQNENV, per germline. V dropped 1 base and J dropped 3 bases, with 12 bases sitting between them. In nucleotides, the CDR3 is TGTGCCAGCAGCCAATATGCATTTGGGGACTATGGCTACACCTTC. It yields the protein CASSQYAFGDYGYTF.

V usage is TRBV10-3 and J usage is TRBJ2-5; no clear D. The J call may not be correct, given that the DNA end is closer to TRBJ2-7. This CDR3 contains 14 residues. Germline V gene lookup returns CDR1 ENHRY and CDR2 SYGVKD. CDR3 nucleotides: TGTGCCATCAGTGAGGAGGAGAGCTCCTACGAGCAGTACTTC. Amino acids: CAISEEESSYEQYF.

The J gene is TRBJ2-5, the V gene TRBV11-2; 8 bases are a match to TRBD1. The DNA end lines up better with TRBJ2-7; the J call may be wrong. This CDR3 comprises 15 residues. The germline V gene encodes CDR1 SGHAT and CDR2 FQNNGV. CDR3 DNA sequence: TGTGCCAGCAGCTCTAGGGACAGGATCTCCTACGAGCAGTACTTC. Its translation is CASSSRDRISYEQYF.

V is TRBV28 and J is TRBJ2-5, with 12 bases lining up with TRBD2. The CDR3 runs 16 residues. CDR1 is MDHEN and CDR2 is SYDVKM in the germline V gene. Trimming removed 4 bases from V and 4 bases from J; junction bases left unmatched: 7. This chain's CDR3 is CASSYETSGSPETQYF. The CDR3 nucleotides are TGTGCCAGCAGTTACGAGACTAGCGGGAGCCCAGAGACCCAGTACTTC.

At least ten counts were recorded for this clone. Within the sample, other DNA sequences also encode this same CDR3. The chain recombines TRBV9 with TRBJ2-2; D tentatively reads TRBD1 or TRBD2 (5 bases each). CDR3 size: 13 residues. Germline-derived CDR1 and CDR2 are SGDLS and YYNGEE. V was trimmed by 2 bases and J by 4 bases, leaving 6 bases between them. CDR3 nucleotide sequence: TGTGCCAGCAGCGTTGGGGGCACCGGGGAGCTGTTTTTT. Its translation: CASSVGGTGELFF.

V gene TRBV28 combines with J gene TRBJ2-5; 8 positions match TRBD2. Germline assignment: CDR1 MDHEN and CDR2 SYDVKM. This CDR3 is built from 15 residues. V shed 5 bases, J shed 6 bases, and the junction held 11 bases outside the gene matches. The CDR3 reads CASSHGGASDQTQYF. DNA of the CDR3: TGTGCCAGCAGTCACGGGGGGGCTAGCGACCAGACCCAGTACTTC.

The genes are TRBV7-2 and TRBJ1-1; D possibly corresponds to TRBD1 (5 bases). Germline CDR1 reads SGHTA; CDR2 reads FQGNSA. V gave up 2 bases and J gave up 11 bases, with 12 bases separating them. CDR3 size: 12 residues. The CDR3: CASSLTAGGAFF. Here the CDR3 DNA reads TGTGCCAGCAGCTTAACAGCTGGGGGGGCTTTCTTT.

The rearrangement links TRBV15 to TRBJ2-7, with a possible D match to TRBD1 (6 bases). V was cut by 3 bases and J by 6 bases, with 24 bases left in between. This CDR3 has 17 residues. Germline values: CDR1 LNHNV, CDR2 YYDKDF (reference sequence). In DNA form, the CDR3 reads TGTGCCACCAGCAGTGTTCCTCAGGGGACACCCTCCGGCGAGCAGTACTTC. It codes for CATSSVPQGTPSGEQYF.

V gene TRBV9 combines with J gene TRBJ2-1, with 10 bases that match TRBD2. J lost 5 bases, V lost 2 bases, and 1 base had no gene match. CDR1 SGDLS and CDR2 YYNGEE come from the germline V gene. CDR3 length: 14 residues. CDR3 nucleotides: TGTGCCAGCAGCGTGGGACTAGCGAACAATGAGCAGTTCTTC. Its protein is CASSVGLANNEQFF.

This rearrangement joins TRBV6-4 to TRBJ1-1; 9 nucleotides align to TRBD1. The V segment lost 6 bases and the J segment 1 base; nucleotides outside the gene matches: 9. This CDR3 is built from 16 residues. Germline V CDR1 and CDR2: MRHNA, SNTAGT. The CDR3 DNA is TGTGCCAGCAGCCCAAACGAGGGACAGGGGAACACTGAAGCTTTCTTT. This sequence encodes CASSPNEGQGNTEAFF.

The V and J genes are TRBV28 and TRBJ2-7, with 7 bases fitting TRBD2. CDR1 and CDR2 from the germline V gene are MDHEN and SYDVKM. The CDR3 contains 17 residues. Germline trimming cut 5 bases from V and 4 bases from J; bases unmatched to any gene: 17. The CDR3 region is CASSPSPPSGLIYEQYF. The CDR3 DNA reads TGTGCCAGCAGTCCCTCCCCTCCTAGCGGACTGATATACGAGCAGTACTTC. The full variable domain, with the rest looked up from reference TRBV28 and TRBJ2-7, is DVKVTQSSRYLVKRTGEKVFLECVQDMDHENMFWYRQDPGLGLRLIYFSYDVKMKEKGDIPEGYSVSREKKERFSLILESASTNQTSMYLCASSPSPPSGLIYEQYFGPGTRLTVT.

The chain couples TRBV19 to TRBJ2-1; D not resolved. The CDR3 covers 15 residues. V shed 4 bases and J shed 4 bases, with 14 bases lying between them. Germline V gene lookup returns CDR1 LNHDA and CDR2 SQIVND (reference sequence). The CDR3 protein is CASSNPLTIYNEQFF. DNA of the CDR3: TGTGCCAGTAGTAATCCTTTAACGATATACAATGAGCAGTTCTTC.

The table lists this clone with many counts. The same CDR3 is also encoded by other DNA sequences in this sample. CDR3 region: CASSDSGQGNTGELFF. CDR3 sequence (DNA): TGTGCCAGCAGTGACTCGGGACAGGGGAACACCGGGGAGCTGTTTTTT. The chain couples TRBV6-4 to TRBJ2-2; 9 bases map to TRBD1. Trimming removed 0 bases from V and 1 base from J; junction bases left unmatched: 0. The germline CDR1 and CDR2 sequences are MRHNA and SNTAGT. The CDR3 contains 16 residues.

This clone was recorded a few times. The gene calls are TRBV13 and TRBJ2-5, with D perhaps assigned TRBD1 or TRBD2 (5 bases each). The DNA end is more similar to TRBJ2-7, so the J call may be wrong. CDR1 and CDR2 from the germline V gene are PRHDT and FYEKMQ (reference sequence). The CDR3 loop spans 14 amino acids. Written as DNA, the CDR3 is TGTGCCAGCAGCTTAGAAGGGGAGAGCTACGAGCAGTACTTC. Its protein is CASSLEGESYEQYF.

The chain couples TRBV2 to TRBJ2-7; D is unclear. The V and J ends lost 1 base and 1 base respectively, with 17 bases between them. Germline CDR1 SNHLY, CDR2 FYNNEI. CDR3 length equals 17 residues. DNA of the CDR3: TGTGCCAGCAGTGAAGAGTTGGTTATAGGGCCGTCCTACGAGCAGTACTTC. Encoded protein: CASSEELVIGPSYEQYF.

This clone has a handful of counts. V is TRBV21-1 and J is TRBJ2-5; the table names TRBD1, a call not compared with the DNA. TRBV21-1 is a documented pseudogene. The CDR3 contains 16 residues. CDR3 in amino acids: CASSKSGTEKQETQYF. DNA of the CDR3: TGTGCCAGCAGCAAATCCGGGACAGAGAAACAAGAGACCCAGTACTTC.

This clone occurred many times. V and J are TRBV6-1 and TRBJ2-2; 8 positions agree with TRBD2. The V gene end was trimmed by 1 base and the J gene end by 8 bases; junction bases not matched to a gene: 18. This CDR3 region has 19 residues. Germline CDR1 reads MNHNS; CDR2 reads SASEGT. CDR3 sequence: CASSEVATGGRTAAGELFF. The CDR3 DNA is TGTGCCAGCAGTGAAGTCGCGACGGGAGGGCGCACCGCTGCGGGGGAGCTGTTTTTT.

The chain recombines TRBV28 with TRBJ2-1; 10 positions match TRBD2. The V and J ends lost 4 bases and 5 bases, in that order; junction bases with no gene match: 5. The V gene's germline CDR1 is MDHEN and CDR2 SYDVKM. This CDR3 is built from 15 residues. The CDR3 region has the DNA TGTGCCAGCAGTTCAGGACTAGCGGACAACAATGAGCAGTTCTTC. Amino acid sequence: CASSSGLADNNEQFF.

J is TRBJ2-5 and V is TRBV6-1, with 8 nucleotides matching TRBD1. The ends lost 0 bases at V and 1 base at J; junction bases unmatched: 1. CDR1 is MNHNS, CDR2 SASEGT, per germline. CDR3 length: 15 residues. The CDR3, as DNA: TGTGCCAGCAGTGAAGCAACAGGGGGCCAAGAGACCCAGTACTTC. Its translation: CASSEATGGQETQYF.

This chain links TRBV9 with TRBJ2-2, with D unclear. Trimming shortened V by 6 bases and J by 5 bases, and 11 bases separated the two germline ends. The CDR3 extends over 13 amino acids. CDR1 and CDR2 (germline): SGDLS, YYNGEE. The CDR3 bases are TGTGCCAGCAAAGCGAGCGCGACCGGGGAGCTGTTTTTT. Residues: CASKASATGELFF.

The chain has TRBV6-4 and TRBJ2-7; D is ambiguous. This CDR3 has 15 residues. V lost 0 bases, J lost 1 base, and 10 bases lay in between. Germline V lookup: CDR1 MRHNA, CDR2 SNTAGT. The CDR3 DNA follows: TGTGCCAGCAGTGACTCTCCAGACAAATCCTACGAGCAGTACTTC. Protein: CASSDSPDKSYEQYF.

In this sample, this clone turned up a few times. This CDR3 is CATSINRGGQPQHF. The CDR3, as DNA: TGTGCCACCAGCATCAACAGGGGGGGCCAGCCCCAGCATTTT. The chain couples TRBV15 to TRBJ1-5, with TRBD1 identical over 8 bases. The CDR3 is made up of 14 amino acids. The germline V gene encodes CDR1 LNHNV and CDR2 YYDKDF (reference sequence). V lost 4 bases, J lost 7 bases, and 6 bases stayed unmatched.